This record covers a single TCR beta chain. This clone was recorded at least ten times. No antigen is known for it. One base away there is no much larger clone; base qualities are not given. This sample was taken from a study of metastatic and nonmetastatic thyroid tumors (dated by TCRdb to the early 2020s). In terms of the full investigation: Repertoires were compared across peripheral blood and tumor or nodule tissue samples from malignant and benign thyroid patients.

No treatment had been received by any patient before thyroid surgery. The study retrospectively analysed patient clinical samples collected from about 2012 to 2019 using T-cell receptor beta sequencing. On the study overall, not on this receptor specifically: TCR beta diversity was reported as significantly higher in malignant tumors than in benign nodules, in both blood and tumor samples.

Library creation used PCR. Sequencing was performed on an Illumina HiSeq 4000. High-throughput sequencing was used to profile the CDR3 region of the TCR beta-chain in every patient. The paper's data handling went like this. A classifier to discriminate distant-metastatic papillary thyroid cancer patients was built from CDR3 differences across clinicopathological groups. The Shannon index was used to assess repertoire diversity, and the Morisita-Horn index was used to assess tumor-blood repertoire similarity. TCRdb passed the public sequencing reads through fastp at Q25 and MiXCR, retaining productive beta sequences. TCRdb's processing, not the study's, gives the V and J calls here. This sample lists tens of thousands of clones; 9.5% to 15% were detected once. The ten largest make up approximately 11% of the sample. For CDR1 and CDR2, the germline V gene (reference sequence) lists GTSNPN and SVGIG. V is reduced by 5 bases and J by 0 bases, leaving a spacing of 14 bases between them. The CDR3 starts with the cysteine, ends with the phenylalanine, and has 15 residues. Of all the DNA, just the CDR3 is kept, 45 bases in frame from base 1.

This clonotype originated in a female donor with papillary thyroid cancer or a benign thyroid nodule (not recorded which). Some clones in this sample may be carry-over from other donors' samples. Sequenced: blood. The chain is encoded by TRBV30 joined to TRBJ1-5; no D gene can be assigned with confidence. Read as DNA, the sequence is TGTGCCTGGGCCCCCGCGGGGAATAGCAATCAGCCCCAGCATTTT. The translation is CAWAPAGNSNQPQHF.